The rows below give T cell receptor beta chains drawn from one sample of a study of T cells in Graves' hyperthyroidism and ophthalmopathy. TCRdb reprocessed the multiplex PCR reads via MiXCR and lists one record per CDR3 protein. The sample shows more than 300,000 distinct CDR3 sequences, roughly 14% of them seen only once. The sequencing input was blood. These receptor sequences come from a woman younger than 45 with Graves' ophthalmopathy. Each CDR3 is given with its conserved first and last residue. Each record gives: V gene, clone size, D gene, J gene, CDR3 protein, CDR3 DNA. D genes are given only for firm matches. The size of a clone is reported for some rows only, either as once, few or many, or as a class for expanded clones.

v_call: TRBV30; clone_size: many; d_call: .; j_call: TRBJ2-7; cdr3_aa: CAWSVGQGGYEQYF; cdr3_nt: TGTGCCTGGAGTGTAGGCCAGGGGGGCTACGAGCAGTACTTC
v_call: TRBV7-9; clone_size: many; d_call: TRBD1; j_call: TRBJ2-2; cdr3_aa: CASLRTGANTGELFF; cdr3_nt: TGTGCCAGCCTGAGGACAGGGGCGAACACCGGGGAGCTGTTTTTT
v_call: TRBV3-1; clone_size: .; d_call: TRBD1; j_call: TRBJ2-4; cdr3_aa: CASSQVIAGGRGNIQYF; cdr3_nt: TGTGCCAGCAGCCAAGTGATCGCAGGGGGTAGGGGAAACATTCAGTACTTC
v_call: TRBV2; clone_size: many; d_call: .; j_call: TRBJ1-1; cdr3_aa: CASPPEAFF; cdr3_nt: TGTGCCAGCCCCCCTGAAGCTTTCTTT
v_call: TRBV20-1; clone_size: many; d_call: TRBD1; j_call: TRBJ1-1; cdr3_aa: CSARQGASVHTEAFF; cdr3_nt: TGCAGTGCTAGACAGGGGGCTTCGGTTCACACTGAAGCTTTCTTT
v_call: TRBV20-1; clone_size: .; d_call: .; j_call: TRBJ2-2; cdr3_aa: CSARDLTGNTGELFF; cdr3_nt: TGCAGTGCTAGAGACTTGACAGGGAACACCGGGGAGCTGTTTTTT
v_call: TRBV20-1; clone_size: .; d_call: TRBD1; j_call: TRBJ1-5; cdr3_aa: CSARTPGGGNQPQHF; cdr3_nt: TGCAGTGCCCGTACGCCAGGGGGCGGCAATCAGCCCCAGCATTTT
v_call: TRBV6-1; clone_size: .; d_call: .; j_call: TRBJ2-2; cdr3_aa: CASHRDNTGELFF; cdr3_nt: TGTGCCAGCCACAGGGATAACACCGGGGAGCTGTTTTTT
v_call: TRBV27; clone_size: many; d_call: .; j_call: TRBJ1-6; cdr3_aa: CASSFNGGSPLHF; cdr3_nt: TGTGCCAGCAGTTTTAACGGGGGGTCACCCCTCCACTTT
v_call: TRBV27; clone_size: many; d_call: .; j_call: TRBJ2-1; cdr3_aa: CASSTKWGASYNEQFF; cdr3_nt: TGTGCCAGCAGTACTAAATGGGGGGCTTCCTACAATGAGCAGTTCTTC
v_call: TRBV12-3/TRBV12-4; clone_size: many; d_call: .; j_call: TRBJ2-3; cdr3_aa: CASSLLITYTDTQYF; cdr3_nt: TGTGCCAGCAGTTTACTCATAACATACACAGATACGCAGTATTTT
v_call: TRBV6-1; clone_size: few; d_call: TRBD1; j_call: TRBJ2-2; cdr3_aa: CASSRTGAGELFF; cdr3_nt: TGTGCCAGCAGCAGGACAGGTGCCGGGGAGCTGTTTTTT
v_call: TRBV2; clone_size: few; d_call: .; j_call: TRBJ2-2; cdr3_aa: CASSQRGVPGELFF; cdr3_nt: TGTGCCAGCAGCCAACGAGGGGTCCCCGGGGAGCTGTTTTTT
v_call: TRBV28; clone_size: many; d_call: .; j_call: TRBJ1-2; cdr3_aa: CASSSLHSNYGYTF; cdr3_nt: TGTGCCAGCAGTTCCCTACACAGTAACTATGGCTACACCTTC
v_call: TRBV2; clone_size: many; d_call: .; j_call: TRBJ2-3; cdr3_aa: CASREGTEGWSDTQYF; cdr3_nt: TGTGCCAGCAGGGAGGGGACCGAGGGTTGGTCGGATACGCAGTATTTT
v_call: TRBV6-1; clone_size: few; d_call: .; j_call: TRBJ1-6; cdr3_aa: CASSYGDPSYNSPLHF; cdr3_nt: TGTGCCAGCAGTTATGGGGACCCCTCCTATAATTCACCCCTCCACTTT
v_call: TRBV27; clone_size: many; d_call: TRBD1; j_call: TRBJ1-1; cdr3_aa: CASSLEVSGRGRVAFF; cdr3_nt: TGTGCCAGCAGTTTGGAGGTGTCTGGGAGGGGGCGCGTGGCTTTCTTT
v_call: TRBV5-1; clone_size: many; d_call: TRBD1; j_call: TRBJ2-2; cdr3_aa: CASSPRQGTTGELFF; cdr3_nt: TGCGCCAGCAGCCCTCGACAGGGGACCACCGGGGAGCTGTTTTTT
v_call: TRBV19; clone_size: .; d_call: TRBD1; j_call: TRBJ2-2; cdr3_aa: CASSPGGFTGELFF; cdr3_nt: TGTGCCAGTAGCCCAGGGGGCTTCACCGGGGAGCTGTTTTTT